The clone carrying this T cell receptor (beta chain) was recorded many times. It was RNA transcripts that yielded the amplified TCR beta CDR3 regions. The HTBI primer set drove a first-round RT-PCR of the TCR CDR3. A single record per CDR3 protein comes from TCRdb applying MiXCR to the multiplex PCR reads. The table has around 300,000 distinct CDR3 sequences, approximately 13% seen once. The sample belongs to a study of T cells in Graves' hyperthyroidism and ophthalmopathy. Across the study: It was at initial diagnosis, before any treatment, that peripheral blood was collected.

This CDR3 is built from 17 residues. V was trimmed by 0 bases and J by 1 base, leaving 15 bases between them. The germline V gene has CDR1 MNHEY and CDR2 SVGAGI. Calling Graves' hyperthyroidism stable meant ophthalmopathy did not progress within 18 months. Exclusions: uncontrolled infection, other autoimmune disease, pregnancy, lactation. The chain carries TRBV6-5 and TRBJ2-5, with D maybe TRBD2 (6 bases). Specimen: blood. The clonotype was recovered from a young woman with Graves' hyperthyroidism. The CDR3 coding sequence is TGTGCCAGCAGTTACTCGGCCAGCGGGTGGGCCCAAGAGACCCAGTACTTC. Translated: CASSYSASGWAQETQYF.